This T cell receptor beta chain emerged from a study of beta chain features in type 1 diabetes listed by TCRdb under 2018. Regarding the complete study: No differences in mean age, gender distribution, total cell number or subset yield were found between patients and healthy donors. The study compared the TCRB repertoires of sorted circulating CD4+ T cell subsets in recently diagnosed type 1 diabetes patients with those in matched healthy donors. Regulatory and stem cell-like memory subsets were isolated from only 8 patients and roughly eight healthy donors, whereas naive and central memory subsets came from all 30 or so donors. A total of roughly 100 million sorted cells were examined across all samples, and the number of cells per subset was strongly correlated with RNA yield.

Study-level results and caveats: Because cDNA rather than genomic DNA was sequenced, highly expressing activated cells could have been over-represented, although no difference in activation and CD3 levels was found between groups. Naive, central memory and regulatory TCRB repertoires appeared to be more similar among patients than among healthy donors. At VDJ recombination sites, patients with type 1 diabetes made fewer insertions and deleted more nucleotides, a pattern implying thymic rearrangement abnormalities. Shorter templates might have been favored by PCR, but patient and control samples were amplified and corrected together, so both groups would have been affected equally by any skew. HLA sub-analyses involved small numbers of individuals, so any influence of HLA type on TCRB rearrangement remained unresolved. A moderate but significant shortening of TCRB CDR3 length was observed in type 1 diabetes patients in all four CD4+ subsets.

The CDR3 holds 14 amino acids from the cysteine to the phenylalanine. CDR3 DNA only is kept here, 42 bases in frame from base 1. CDR1 and CDR2 (KGHSH, LQKENI) derive from the germline V gene. A distance of 8 bases separates the germline ends of V and J, which lose 2 bases and 1 base respectively. Each donor gave one peripheral blood draw, roughly 120 mL on average, collected into heparinised tubes. Using a panel that included CD45RO, CCR7, CD25, CD127, CD95 and CD27, naive, central memory, regulatory and stem cell-like memory CD4+ T cells were sorted on a BD FACSAria II. Every sorted population had a purity above 95%. PBMCs were isolated right away by Lymphoprep density gradient centrifugation and were stained directly, without culture. So that batch effects would be minimized, each experiment stained and sorted samples in pairs, pairing one healthy donor with one patient. This clone was picked up a small number of times. Its antigen target is currently unknown. No quality values exist for individual bases; no much larger clone is one base distant.

The entire amount of isolated RNA was reverse transcribed using the High Capacity cDNA Reverse Transcription Kit, so the sequenced TCRB transcripts were expressed ones. Deep immunoSEQ sequencing was applied to naive, central memory and regulatory T cell samples, giving an average of roughly 3.5 million total reads per sample. After sorted cells were lysed in RLT buffer, RNA was extracted with DNase-treated RNeasy Micro or Mini kits, with the choice depending on cell number. To prevent cross-contamination, each cell subset was processed individually, whereas patient and healthy donor samples were processed jointly. TCRB sequences were amplified from cDNA with the immunoSEQ multiplex PCR, producing 87-bp fragments spanning the CDR3 region. Amplicons were sequenced on the Illumina HiSeq platform. For the original study's pipeline: PCR bias was corrected computationally using synthetic template baselines, and reads within Hamming distance 2 were collapsed, with unmergeable singletons discarded. Reads were aligned against IMGT so that V, D and J genes, CDR3 length and insertions or deletions at six rearrangement sites could be assigned. Within each subset, clonotype counts were normalized to sorted cell number, and only after that were true diversity and Gini coefficients computed with the tcR R package. Repertoire sharing was quantified using the overlap coefficient calculated on TCRB nucleotide sequences. As stored in TCRdb, this immuneACCESS dataset retains in-frame rearrangements with V and J assigned. A fraction of the clones does not appear; measured against another copy, unresolved V genes explain less than half of the discrepancy, and the remainder lacks a known reason. The D gene and trimming were derived from the DNA, and the V and J assignments and clone size from that table. The sample includes 85,000 to 110,000 clones, with 28% observed a single time. The ten largest clones take up less than 0.65% of the sample.

This receptor chain uses TRBV18 and TRBJ2-5; no D segment can be confidently identified. This clonotype originated in a woman under 30 with type 1 diabetes. Sequencing was performed on central memory CD4+ T cells from blood. The CDR3 protein: CASSPITAQETQYF. The nucleotide sequence is given as TGTGCCAGCTCACCAATCACAGCCCAAGAGACCCAGTACTTC.